This T cell receptor (beta chain) was captured in a study of T cells in localized non-small cell lung cancer. Study findings and constraints: There was an association of higher blood T cell density with longer overall survival. Without multi-region sequencing, intratumor heterogeneity could not be excluded. Of the tissues analyzed, uninvolved adjacent lung showed maximal T cell clonality, greater than tumor.

Libraries were prepared by immunoSEQ multiplex PCR; TCRdb keeps only in-frame clonotypes and omits some of them. The repertoire holds 90,000 to 95,000 clones, with about 91% as singletons. For this clone: Antigen specificity is unknown.

V gave up 1 base and J gave up 0 bases; unmatched junction bases: 5. There are 17 residues in the CDR3. Per germline, CDR1 SGHDT and CDR2 YYEEEE. The source was peripheral blood, collected before any cancer treatment. This TCR derives from a man aged 35 to 70 with stage I squamous cell lung carcinoma. This chain uses TRBV5-6 with TRBJ2-3; 10 positions match TRBD2. The CDR3 protein is CASSLTSAGGSTDTQYF. The CDR3 coding sequence is TGTGCCAGCAGCTTGACCTCAGCGGGGGGGAGCACAGATACGCAGTATTTT.